This T cell receptor beta chain stems from a study of cytomegalovirus exposure and HLA in healthy donors. Remarks on this clone: Its antigen remains unknown.

Findings of the study overall: Among TCR beta chains, those listed as cytomegalovirus-associated numbered around 160.

In germline, CDR1 is SGHRS, CDR2 YFSETQ. Trimming removed 2 bases at V and 0 bases at J, with 9 bases between. The CDR3 is 16 residues long. The PCR was carried out with 60 Vbeta primers and 13 Jbeta primers. The data were produced by immunoSEQ multiplex PCR, yet TCRdb's version contains in-frame clones alone and is incomplete. The listing contains about 150,000 clones. Sequencing used PBMCs. The chain has TRBV5-1 and TRBJ2-6, with D possibly matching TRBD2 (5 bases). This TCR derives from a woman in her fifties or sixties in good health and CMV-seronegative. The CDR3: CASSFGLLSGANVLTF. Here the CDR3 DNA reads TGCGCCAGCAGCTTCGGACTTCTCTCTGGGGCCAACGTCCTGACTTTC.